Shown below are 21 T cell receptor beta chains from a single sample sequenced in a study of T cell responses to AZD1222 COVID-19 vaccine (dated by TCRdb to about 2021). Taken with the paper, the label for time point translates to: about 28 days (+/-7) after the second vaccine dose. The library came from the immunoSEQ multiplex PCR assay. Sourced from immuneACCESS, this table was stored by TCRdb with only in-frame sequences that have V and J called. A share of the clones is absent; for the studies checked, an unresolved V gene accounts for under half, and the remainder has no known explanation. Counted in this sample were around 160,000 clones; around 94% of them appeared once. Roughly 4.6% of the sample belongs to the ten largest clones. The source material was peripheral blood, sampled 28 days after the second AZD1222 dose. These receptors all stem from an adult who received the AZD1222 COVID-19 vaccine.

In its sample, this clone was seen once. This rearrangement joins TRBV19 to TRBJ2-1; 7 nucleotides align to TRBD2. The V gene's germline CDR1 is LNHDA and CDR2 SQIVND (reference sequence). This CDR3 has 14 residues. With 4 bases clipped from V and 8 bases from J, the junction kept 8 bases outside the gene matches. The CDR3 sequence: CASSNRGEWDEQFF. The CDR3, as DNA: TGTGCCAGTAGTAACCGGGGGGAATGGGATGAGCAGTTCTTC. Looking up the rest from reference TRBV19 and TRBJ2-1 gives the full variable domain: DGGITQSPKYLFRKEGQNVTLSCEQNLNHDAMYWYRQDPGQGLRLIYYSQIVNDFQKGDIAEGYSVSREKKESFPLTVTSAQKNPTAFYLCASSNRGEWDEQFFGPGTRLTVL.

The chain has TRBV27 and TRBJ1-2, with D uncertain. Trimming pared 6 bases from V and 4 bases from J, leaving 12 bases between. CDR1 is MNHEY and CDR2 is SMNVEV in the germline V gene (reference sequence). The length of the CDR3 is 13 residues. The CDR3 is CASRERVGYGYTF. The CDR3 nucleotides are TGTGCCAGCAGAGAACGGGTAGGCTATGGCTACACCTTC.

V gene TRBV28 combines with J gene TRBJ1-5; no reliable D call. This CDR3 contains 13 residues. Per the germline V gene, CDR1 is MDHEN and CDR2 is SYDVKM. V was trimmed by 5 bases and J by 3 bases, leaving 8 bases between them. The CDR3, as DNA: TGTGCCAGCAGTAAGCCACCCAATCAGCCCCAGCATTTT. Protein product: CASSKPPNQPQHF.

This clone is a singleton in its sample. V and J are TRBV2 and TRBJ1-1; the match to TRBD1 covers 7 bases. With 7 bases clipped from V and 2 bases from J, the junction kept 4 bases outside the gene matches. The CDR3 runs to 13 residues. Germline assignment: CDR1 SNHLY and CDR2 FYNNEI. Here the CDR3 reads CASNRQGNTEAFF. The CDR3, as DNA: TGTGCCAGCAATAGACAGGGCAACACTGAAGCTTTCTTT.

The chain joins TRBV11-3 to TRBJ2-3; D possibly matches TRBD1 or TRBD2 (5 bases each). This CDR3 has 12 amino acids. The V and J ends lost 5 bases and 2 bases respectively, with 5 bases between them. The germline CDR1 and CDR2 sequences are SGHNT and YENEEA. CDR3 DNA sequence: TGTGCCAGCAGCGGGACCACAGATACGCAGTATTTT. Residues: CASSGTTDTQYF. Using reference TRBV11-3 and TRBJ2-3 for the parts outside the CDR3, the full variable domain is EAGVVQSPRYKIIEKKQPVAFWCNPISGHNTLYWYLQNLGQGPELLIRYENEEAVDDSQLPKDRFSAERLKGVDSTLKIQPAELGDSAVYLCASSGTTDTQYFGPGTRLTVL.

This chain uses TRBV5-6 with TRBJ2-2; D is unclear. The V gene's germline CDR1 is SGHDT and CDR2 YYEEEE. V was cut by 1 base and J by 1 base, with 8 bases left in between. The CDR3 loop spans 15 amino acids. The CDR3 DNA follows: TGTGCCAGCAGCTTGATCCACCAGAACACCGGGGAGCTGTTTTTT. It encodes CASSLIHQNTGELFF.

The genes are TRBV5-6 and TRBJ1-6, with 8 bases lining up with TRBD1. CDR1 and CDR2 from the germline V gene are SGHDT and YYEEEE. J gave up 7 bases and V 0 bases, and 12 bases lay outside the gene matches. This CDR3 spans 18 amino acids. CDR3 bases: TGTGCCAGCAGCTTGGACAGGGGGACCGGGCGGAGGAATTCACCCCTCCACTTT. Residues: CASSLDRGTGRRNSPLHF. Filled out from reference TRBV5-6 and TRBJ1-6, the complete variable domain reads DAGVTQSPTHLIKTRGQQVTLRCSPKSGHDTVSWYQQALGQGPQFIFQYYEEEERQRGNFPDRFSGHQFPNYSSELNVNALLLGDSALYLCASSLDRGTGRRNSPLHFGNGTRLTVT.

This sequence joins TRBV27 and TRBJ1-5, with 9 bases aligning to TRBD1. The germline V gene encodes CDR1 MNHEY and CDR2 SMNVEV (reference sequence). CDR3 length equals 15 residues. Trimming at V came to 6 bases and at J to 5 bases, leaving 8 bases not matched to a gene. CDR3 region: CASSQGQGWHQPQHF. As DNA, the CDR3 is TGTGCCAGCAGCCAAGGACAGGGGTGGCATCAGCCCCAGCATTTT.

The genes are TRBV11-2 and TRBJ2-7; D tentatively fits TRBD1 or TRBD2 (5 bases each). Trimming cost V 5 bases and J 0 bases, with 17 bases left between them. Germline loops: CDR1 SGHAT, CDR2 FQNNGV. The CDR3 extends over 16 amino acids. The CDR3 DNA reads as TGTGCCAGCAGCCGAGAGGTGGCAGGGAGCTCCTACGAGCAGTACTTC. It encodes CASSREVAGSSYEQYF.

V usage is TRBV3-1 (or the pseudogene TRBV3-2) and J usage is TRBJ1-6; D gene unclear. Trimming removed 3 bases from V and 10 bases from J, with 16 bases in between. Per germline, CDR1 LGHDT and CDR2 YNNKEL (reference sequence). The CDR3 totals 15 residues. The CDR3 bases are TGTGCCAGCAGCCACTCTACGGGGTCGGTCTCACCCCTCCACTTT. Translated: CASSHSTGSVSPLHF.

This rearrangement joins TRBV20-1 to TRBJ2-1; perhaps TRBD2 as D (6 bases). Trimming pared 3 bases from V and 2 bases from J, leaving 11 bases between. The CDR3 consists of 14 residues. CDR1 is DFQATT, CDR2 SNEGSKA, per germline (reference sequence). The CDR3 bases are TGCAGTGCTAGTCGGGCGGGACCCTACAATGAGCAGTTCTTC. It yields the protein CSASRAGPYNEQFF.

V gene TRBV7-9 combines with J gene TRBJ1-5; D gene ambiguous. V lost 1 base, J lost 7 bases, and 17 bases lay in between. CDR3 length: 16 amino acids. Germline values: CDR1 SEHNR, CDR2 FQNEAQ (reference sequence). CDR3 nucleotide sequence: TGTGCCAGCAGCTTAGTTGGTGGTTCAGGACCCCAGCCCCAGCATTTT. Its protein product is CASSLVGGSGPQPQHF.

This chain connects TRBV12-3 or TRBV12-4 to TRBJ1-2; no firm D call. CDR3 length: 13 amino acids. Trimming removed 6 bases at V and 2 bases at J, with 10 bases between. CDR3 protein: CASRRGGNYGYTF. CDR3 DNA sequence: TGTGCCAGCAGACGGGGAGGGAACTATGGCTACACCTTC.

The chain is built from TRBV19 and TRBJ2-7; D remains ambiguous. In germline, CDR1 is LNHDA, CDR2 SQIVND (reference sequence). The V end was cut by 2 bases, the J end by 1 base, with 12 bases between. This CDR3 spans 15 amino acids. The CDR3 sequence is CASSITRIQSYEQYF. The CDR3 DNA is TGTGCCAGTAGTATAACCCGCATTCAATCCTACGAGCAGTACTTC.

The rearrangement joins TRBV4-1 to TRBJ2-1; the D gene is possibly TRBD2 (7 bases). The CDR3 has 15 amino acids. Germline CDR1 and CDR2: MGHRA and YSYEKL. The V end lost 6 bases, the J end lost 3 bases, and 15 bases lay between the germline ends. CDR3 sequence: CASRGLGGNYNEQFF. DNA of the CDR3: TGCGCCAGCAGAGGACTAGGGGGAAACTACAATGAGCAGTTCTTC.

The chain employs TRBV27 and TRBJ1-2; D call uncertain. CDR1 is MNHEY, CDR2 SMNVEV, per germline (reference sequence). Trimming left V 2 bases short and J 7 bases short, with 14 bases between. The CDR3 has 14 amino acids. Written as DNA, the CDR3 is TGTGCCAGCAGTTTAAGTGTCTTGTTGGGTGGCTACACCTTC. Its protein product is CASSLSVLLGGYTF.

The rearrangement links TRBV4-1 to TRBJ2-5, with TRBD2 identical over 10 bases. With 2 bases clipped from V and 5 bases from J, the junction kept 14 bases outside the gene matches. The V gene's germline CDR1 is MGHRA and CDR2 YSYEKL. The CDR3 has 18 amino acids. The CDR3, as DNA: TGCGCCAGCAGCCAAATTCCCCTCCTAGCGGGAGTCGGGGAGACCCAGTACTTC. This sequence encodes CASSQIPLLAGVGETQYF.

The J gene is TRBJ1-1, the V gene TRBV7-8, with unresolved D. Germline V gives CDR1 SGHVS, CDR2 FQNEAQ. This CDR3 has 14 residues. Between the trimmed V and J ends, which lost 1 base and 6 bases, there was a span of 12 bases. The CDR3 loop is CASSLVGKVAEAFF. The CDR3 DNA is TGTGCCAGCAGCTTAGTGGGGAAAGTCGCTGAAGCTTTCTTT.

The chain couples TRBV21-1 to TRBJ1-4; the table's D call, TRBD1, has no DNA check behind it. TRBV21-1 is deemed a pseudogene. CDR3 length: 17 amino acids. This CDR3 is CASNLGQGAQGNEKLFF. The DNA of the CDR3 is TGTGCCAGCAACCTCGGCCAGGGGGCGCAAGGTAATGAAAAACTGTTTTTT.

The J gene is TRBJ2-1, the V gene TRBV4-1, with D tentatively TRBD2 (6 bases). Germline V CDR1 and CDR2: MGHRA, YSYEKL. V lost 0 bases to trimming and J lost 2 bases, with 11 bases between them. The CDR3 is made up of 16 amino acids. The CDR3 DNA sequence: TGCGCCAGCAGCCAAGACGGCGCGGGAACCTACAATGAGCAGTTCTTC. Protein product: CASSQDGAGTYNEQFF.

The V gene is TRBV18, the J gene TRBJ1-2; D remains ambiguous. V was trimmed by 1 base and J by 4 bases, leaving 7 bases between them. In germline, CDR1 is KGHSH, CDR2 LQKENI. CDR3 length: 13 residues. This chain's CDR3 is CASSPRGIYGYTF. CDR3 DNA sequence: TGTGCCAGCTCACCACGAGGAATCTATGGCTACACCTTC. Full variable domain (rest looked up from reference TRBV18 and TRBJ1-2): NAGVMQNPRHLVRRRGQEARLRCSPMKGHSHVYWYRQLPEEGLKFMVYLQKENIIDESGMPKERFSAEFPKEGPSILRIQQVVRGDSAAYFCASSPRGIYGYTFGSGTRLTVV.